A single sample is the source of the 2 T cell receptor beta chains below, sequenced in a study of blood T cell repertoires in COVID-19 (dated by TCRdb to the early 2020s). Library preparation employed the immunoSEQ multiplex PCR assay. The table was pulled from immuneACCESS by TCRdb, which kept in-frame rearrangements only. Such tables lose some clones; where checked, under half of the loss comes from unresolved V genes, and the rest has no known cause. The table for this sample lists about 270,000 clones; around 89% of them were counted only once. In total, the top ten clones hold under 2.5% of the sample. Sequences were obtained from PBMCs or T cells enriched from blood (not recorded which). The source is a young woman who had recovered from COVID-19.

This rearrangement joins TRBV28 to TRBJ1-5, with 7 positions matching TRBD1. V lost 3 bases, J lost 1 base, and 6 bases stayed unmatched. Germline lookup yields CDR1 MDHEN and CDR2 SYDVKM. The CDR3 is 16 amino acids. The CDR3 loop reads CASSFLQGRSNQPQHF. The CDR3 DNA sequence: TGTGCCAGCAGTTTCTTACAGGGGCGCAGCAATCAGCCCCAGCATTTT.

The CDR3 DNA reads as TGTGCCAGCAGCCAAGCCTGGACAGGCGAGTATGGCTACACCTTC. Its protein is CASSQAWTGEYGYTF. The chain has TRBV3-1 (or the pseudogene TRBV3-2) and TRBJ1-2, with TRBD1 matching over 7 bases. Germline loops: CDR1 LGHDT, CDR2 YNNKEL (reference sequence). J gave up 5 bases and V 1 base, and 7 bases lay outside the gene matches. The CDR3 is 15 amino acids.